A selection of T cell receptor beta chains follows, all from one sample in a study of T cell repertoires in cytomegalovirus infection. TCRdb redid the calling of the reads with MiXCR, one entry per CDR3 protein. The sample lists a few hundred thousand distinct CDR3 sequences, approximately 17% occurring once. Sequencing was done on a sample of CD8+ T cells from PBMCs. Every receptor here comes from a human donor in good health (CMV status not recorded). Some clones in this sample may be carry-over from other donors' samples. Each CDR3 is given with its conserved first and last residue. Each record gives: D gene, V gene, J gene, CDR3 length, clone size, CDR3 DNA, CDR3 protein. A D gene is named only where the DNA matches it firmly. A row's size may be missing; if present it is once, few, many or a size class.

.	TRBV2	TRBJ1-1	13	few	TGTGCCAGCAGTGATCCTGGGTCGAAGGAAGCTTTCTTT	CASSDPGSKEAFF
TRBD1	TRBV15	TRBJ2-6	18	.	TGTGCCACCAGCAGCTCAGGGGACAGAGGAGAGGGGGCCAACGTCCTGACTTTC	CATSSSGDRGEGANVLTF
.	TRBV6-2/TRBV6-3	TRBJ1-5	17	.	TGTGCCAGCAGTTACCCGGCCCCGGGGGTACTACATCAGCCCCAGCATTTT	CASSYPAPGVLHQPQHF
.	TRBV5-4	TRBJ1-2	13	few	TGTGCCAGCAGCTCGACCGAGAGCTATGGCTACACCTTC	CASSSTESYGYTF
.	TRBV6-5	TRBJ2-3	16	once	TGTGCCAGCAGTTACTCAGCAGGGGCGGGCACAGATACGCAGTATTTT	CASSYSAGAGTDTQYF
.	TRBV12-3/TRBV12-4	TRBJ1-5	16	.	TGTGCCAGCAGTTTCTCGGGGGCCTGGAGCAATCAGCCCCAGCATTTT	CASSFSGAWSNQPQHF
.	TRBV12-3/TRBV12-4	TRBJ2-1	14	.	TGTGCCAGCAGTTTCGGCGGTGTAAGGGATGAGCAGTTCTTC	CASSFGGVRDEQFF
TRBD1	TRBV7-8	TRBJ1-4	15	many	TGTGCCAGCAGCCCTAGGACAGGTGGAAATGAAAAACTGTTTTTT	CASSPRTGGNEKLFF
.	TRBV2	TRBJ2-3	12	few	TGTGGGGCAGAGGGCGGCACAGATACGCAGTATTTT	CGAEGGTDTQYF
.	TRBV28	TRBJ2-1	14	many	TGTGCCAGCAGTTTCCTCGGACAAGTCAATGAGCAGTTCTTC	CASSFLGQVNEQFF
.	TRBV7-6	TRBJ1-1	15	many	TGTGCCAGCAGGCGGGACTTGGGGGCGAACACTGAAGCTTTCTTT	CASRRDLGANTEAFF
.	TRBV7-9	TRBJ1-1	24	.	TGTGCCAGCAGCTCCCGGACGACCGCGGACAGATATTCGTCAATTTTACGGGGGGACACTGAAGCTTTCTTT	CASSSRTTADRYSSILRGDTEAFF
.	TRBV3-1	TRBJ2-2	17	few	TGTGCCAGCAGCCAAGATAGCCGGGGCCCGAACACCGGGGAGCTGTTTTTT	CASSQDSRGPNTGELFF
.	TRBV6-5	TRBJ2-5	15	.	TGTGCCAGCAGTTTAACGACAGGACGTCAAGAGACCCAGTACTTC	CASSLTTGRQETQYF
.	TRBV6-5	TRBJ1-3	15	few	TGTGCCAGCAGTTACTCGGAGGGGCAGAGGAACACCATATATTTT	CASSYSEGQRNTIYF
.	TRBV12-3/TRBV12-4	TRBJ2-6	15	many	TGTGCCAGCAGCCCTCCGGGTTCTGGGGCCAACGTCCTGACTTTC	CASSPPGSGANVLTF
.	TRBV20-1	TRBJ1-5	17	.	TGCAGTGCTAGAGGGGGAACGTCGGGGGAATTGGTTCAGCCCCAGCATTTT	CSARGGTSGELVQPQHF
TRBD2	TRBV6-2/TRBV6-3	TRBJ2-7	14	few	TGTGCCAGCAGTTACTTGGCGGGGGTAAACGAGCAGTACTTC	CASSYLAGVNEQYF
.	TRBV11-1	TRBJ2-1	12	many	TGTGCCAGCAGCTTATTGGGCAATGAGCAGTTCTTC	CASSLLGNEQFF
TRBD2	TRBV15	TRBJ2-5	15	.	TGTGCCACCAGCAGAGATCTCGGGGGGAGAAAGACCCAGTACTTC	CATSRDLGGRKTQYF
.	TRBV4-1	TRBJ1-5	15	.	TGCGCCAGCAGCCAAGATCGGCAGGGCAATCAGCCCCAGCATTTT	CASSQDRQGNQPQHF
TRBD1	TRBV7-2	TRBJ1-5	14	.	TGTGCCAGCAGCCCCGGACAGGTCAATCAGGACCAGCATTTT	CASSPGQVNQDQHF
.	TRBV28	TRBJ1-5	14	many	TGTGCCAGCACGGGGGGGTTAAGCAATCAGCCCCAGCATTTT	CASTGGLSNQPQHF
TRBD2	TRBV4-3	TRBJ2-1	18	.	TGCGCCAGCAGCCCCGAGACTAGCCTGTATGGCTCCTACAATGAGCAGTTCTTC	CASSPETSLYGSYNEQFF
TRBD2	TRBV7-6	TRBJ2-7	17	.	TGTGCCAGCAGCTTAAGCGAGCTAGGACTAGCGGGGGGTGAGCAGTACTTC	CASSLSELGLAGGEQYF
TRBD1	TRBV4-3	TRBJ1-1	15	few	TGCGCCAGCAGCCCCCGGACAGGGGAAAACACTGAAGCTTTCTTT	CASSPRTGENTEAFF
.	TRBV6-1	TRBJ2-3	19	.	TGTGCCAGCAGTTACGGTGAAGGTTCGGGGGGCTGGTCGGCAGATACGCAGTATTTT	CASSYGEGSGGWSADTQYF
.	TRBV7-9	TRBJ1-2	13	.	TGTGCCAGCAGCTTTTCTTTGGGGAATGGCTACACCTTC	CASSFSLGNGYTF
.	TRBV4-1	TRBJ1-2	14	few	TGCGCCAGCAGCCAAGGTCTCCATTACTATGGCTACACCTTC	CASSQGLHYYGYTF
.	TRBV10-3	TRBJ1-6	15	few	TGTGCCATCAGTGAGTCTTCTGGGATTAATTCACCCCTCCACTTT	CAISESSGINSPLHF
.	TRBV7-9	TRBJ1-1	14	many	TGTGCCAGCAGCTTAGTTTCCAAGTGGACCGGGGCTTTCTTT	CASSLVSKWTGAFF
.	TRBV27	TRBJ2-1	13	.	TGTGCCAGCAGTCCCCTTTCCGACGGTGAGCAGTTCTTC	CASSPLSDGEQFF
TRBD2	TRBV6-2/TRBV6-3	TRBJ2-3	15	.	TGTGCCAGCAGGAAAAGCGGGGGGAGCACAGATACGCAGTATTTT	CASRKSGGSTDTQYF
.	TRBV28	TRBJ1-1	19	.	TGTGCCAGCAGTCCTATCCCCGGGTTGCAGTCCCGCCTGAACACTGAAGCTTTCTTT	CASSPIPGLQSRLNTEAFF
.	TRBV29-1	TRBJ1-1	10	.	TGCAGCGCCCATGGTTATCAAGCTTTCTTT	CSAHGYQAFF
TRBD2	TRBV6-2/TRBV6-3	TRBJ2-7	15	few	TGTGCCAGCAGTCCTCTAGCGGGGGCGTCCTACGAGCAGTACTTC	CASSPLAGASYEQYF
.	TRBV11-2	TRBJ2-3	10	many	TGTGCCAGCAGCTATTATACGCAGTATTTT	CASSYYTQYF
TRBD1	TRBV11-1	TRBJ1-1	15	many	TGTGCCAGCAGCTTATGGGCAGGGGGTAACACTGAAGCTTTCTTT	CASSLWAGGNTEAFF
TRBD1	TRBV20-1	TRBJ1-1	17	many	TGCAGTGCTTCTAAAAACCGGGACAGCGGTATGAACACTGAAGCTTTCTTT	CSASKNRDSGMNTEAFF
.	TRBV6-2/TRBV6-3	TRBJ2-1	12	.	TGTGCCAGCGGCGATGGAGTATATGAGCAGTTCTTC	CASGDGVYEQFF
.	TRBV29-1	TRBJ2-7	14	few	TGCAGCGCCGCGAACGGGGATGTCTACTACGAGCAGTACTTC	CSAANGDVYYEQYF